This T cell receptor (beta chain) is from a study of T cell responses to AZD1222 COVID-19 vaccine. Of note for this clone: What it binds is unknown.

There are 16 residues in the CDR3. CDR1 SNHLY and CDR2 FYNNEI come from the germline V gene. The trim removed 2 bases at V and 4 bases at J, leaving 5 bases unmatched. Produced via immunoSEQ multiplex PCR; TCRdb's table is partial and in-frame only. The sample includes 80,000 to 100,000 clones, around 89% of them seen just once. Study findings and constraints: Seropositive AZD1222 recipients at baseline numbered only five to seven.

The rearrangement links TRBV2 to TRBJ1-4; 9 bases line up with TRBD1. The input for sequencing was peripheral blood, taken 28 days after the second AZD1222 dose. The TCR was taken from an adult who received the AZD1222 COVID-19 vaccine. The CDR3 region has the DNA TGTGCCAGCAGTGAATTCGGGACAGGGCTTAATGAAAAACTGTTTTTT. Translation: CASSEFGTGLNEKLFF.